These 27 T cell receptor beta chains share one sample of origin, sequenced in a study of T-cell memory formation after mild COVID-19. TCRdb passed the 5' RACE reads through MiXCR, listing each CDR3 protein once. The top ten clones hold over 20% of a sample with fewer than 350,000 distinct CDR3 sequences, roughly 13% of them seen once. Source material: PBMCs or a T cell subset sorted from them (not recorded which). Source of these receptors: a young man who had mild COVID-19 (a few samples of this study predate the infection). Cell type and time point are not known.

This clonotype was counted between two and nine times. A junction end diverges from the germline sequence, so it may reflect a read error. V and J are TRBV6-5 and TRBJ1-1; weak D call: TRBD1 (5 bases). The CDR3 length is 12 residues. Germline assignment: CDR1 MNHEY and CDR2 SVGAGI. The CDR3 sequence is CASSQPGTGAFF. CDR3 nucleotide sequence: TGTGCCAGCAGTCAGCCAGGGACTGGAGCTTTCTTT.

This clonotype appeared a few times. V is TRBV24-1 and J is TRBJ1-1; no reliable D call. The germline V gene has CDR1 KGHDR and CDR2 SFDVKD. The CDR3 length is 12 residues. Trimming removed 6 bases at V and 1 base at J, with 5 bases between. CDR3 coding DNA: TGTGCCACCAGTCTGGGGAACACTGAAGCTTTCTTT. Translation gives CATSLGNTEAFF.

This clonotype has more than one count but fewer than ten. The V gene is TRBV7-6, the J gene TRBJ2-7; D remains ambiguous. The CDR3 loop spans 12 amino acids. V was clipped by 5 bases and J by 6 bases, with 11 bases between them. Germline V gene lookup returns CDR1 SGHVS and CDR2 FNYEAQ. CDR3 region: CASSPGQPEQYV. The CDR3 region has the DNA TGTGCCAGCAGCCCGGGTCAGCCCGAGCAGTACGTC.

The rearrangement joins TRBV20-1 to TRBJ2-5, with TRBD2 as a possible D gene (6 bases). The germline CDR1 and CDR2 sequences are DFQATT and SNEGSKA (reference sequence). The CDR3 has 14 residues. The V and J ends lost 0 bases and 7 bases respectively, with 15 bases between them. CDR3 coding DNA: TGCAGTGCTAGAGATGATGGGGGGTTCGGGACCCAGTACTTC. As protein: CSARDDGGFGTQYF.

The rearrangement links TRBV5-1 to TRBJ1-6; possibly TRBD1 for D (6 bases). There are 15 residues in the CDR3. Looked up from germline, CDR1 is SGHRS and CDR2 is YFSETQ. Between the trimmed V and J ends, which lost 0 bases and 7 bases, there was a span of 11 bases. The CDR3 protein is CASSLADRTNSPLHF. The CDR3, as DNA: TGCGCCAGCAGCTTGGCCGACAGGACGAATTCACCCCTCCACTTT.

This chain connects TRBV7-8 to TRBJ2-1; TRBD2 matches at 8 bases. With V trimmed by 1 base and J by 3 bases, 2 bases remained unmatched. The CDR3 is 15 residues long. Germline V gene lookup returns CDR1 SGHVS and CDR2 FQNEAQ. CDR3 sequence: CASSLVSGGYNEQFF. The CDR3, as DNA: TGTGCCAGCAGCTTAGTGAGCGGGGGCTACAATGAGCAGTTCTTC.

This clonotype was counted only a few times. The V call is TRBV4-2, the J call TRBJ2-1, with TRBD2 matching over 11 bases. Germline-derived CDR1 and CDR2 are LGHNA and YNFKEQ. The CDR3 loop spans 17 amino acids. The V and J ends lost 4 bases and 5 bases, in that order; junction bases with no gene match: 10. CDR3 sequence: CASSPTSGGTGDNEQFF. In DNA form, the CDR3 reads TGTGCCAGCAGCCCCACTAGCGGGGGAACCGGGGACAATGAGCAGTTCTTC.

V gene TRBV3-1 combines with J gene TRBJ2-3; 8 positions match TRBD2. V was clipped by 8 bases and J by 2 bases; unmatched bases: 6. Germline V CDR1 and CDR2: LGHDT, YNNKEL (reference sequence). The length of the CDR3 is 14 residues. CDR3 sequence: CASSRTSFTDTQYF. In DNA form, the CDR3 reads TGTGCCAGCTCCAGGACTAGCTTCACAGATACGCAGTATTTT.

The table lists this clonotype with many counts. For the CDR3, the DNA is TGTGCCAGTAGTATGTCTAGCTCCTACAATGAGCAGTTCTTC. The encoded protein is CASSMSSSYNEQFF. V and J are TRBV19 and TRBJ2-1; no clear D gene. From germline, CDR1 is LNHDA and CDR2 SQIVND (reference sequence). V was clipped by 3 bases and J by 0 bases, with 6 bases between them. The CDR3 sequence is 14 residues long.

This clonotype turned up a few times. V usage is TRBV12-3 or TRBV12-4 and J usage is TRBJ2-5; tentatively, D is TRBD2 (5 bases). This CDR3 has 13 amino acids. V was pared by 5 bases and J by 6 bases, with 13 bases between. CDR3 in DNA: TGTGCCAGCAGTCCCCGTGAGGGCCAGACCCAGTACTTC. It is translated as CASSPREGQTQYF.

Only a few counts were recorded for this clonotype. This chain links TRBV29-1 with TRBJ1-2; D is undetermined. CDR1 SQVTM and CDR2 ANQGSEA come from the germline V gene. The CDR3 totals 12 residues. V was cut by 7 bases and J by 6 bases, with 15 bases left in between. The CDR3 DNA reads TGCAGCGCAGAAACTTGGCCAAATGGCTACACCTTC. Protein product: CSAETWPNGYTF.

The chain has TRBV6-5 and TRBJ2-5; TRBD2 matches at 10 bases. This CDR3 comprises 14 residues. CDR1 is MNHEY, CDR2 SVGAGI, per germline. V lost 0 bases to trimming and J lost 5 bases; unmatched junction nucleotides: 0. The CDR3 here is CASSYSLAGETQYF. DNA for the CDR3: TGTGCCAGCAGTTACTCACTAGCGGGGGAGACCCAGTACTTC.

The V call is TRBV4-1, the J call TRBJ1-5; TRBD1 is a possible D gene (5 bases). Trimming removed 4 bases from V and 5 bases from J, with 18 bases in between. CDR1 and CDR2 from the germline V gene are MGHRA and YSYEKL. The CDR3 is 16 residues long. In DNA form, the CDR3 reads TGCGCCAGCAGCCCCCTGTCGGGGCTTCAATATCAGCCCCAGCATTTT. It translates to CASSPLSGLQYQPQHF.

The CDR3 sequence is CASSDQGSSYNEQFF. DNA for the CDR3: TGTGCCAGCAGTGATCAGGGAAGCTCCTACAATGAGCAGTTCTTC. The rearrangement joins TRBV2 to TRBJ2-1; the D gene is possibly TRBD1 (5 bases). Germline assignment: CDR1 SNHLY and CDR2 FYNNEI. V lost 3 bases and J lost 0, with 9 bases in between. CDR3 length: 15 residues.

J is TRBJ2-3 and V is TRBV6-5; no clear D. Trimming took 2 bases from V and 2 from J, leaving 5 bases between them. The germline V gene has CDR1 MNHEY and CDR2 SVGAGI. The CDR3 has 13 residues. Here the CDR3 reads CASSYGPTDTQYF. CDR3 DNA sequence: TGTGCCAGCAGTTACGGGCCCACAGATACGCAGTATTTT.

The V call is TRBV7-2, the J call TRBJ1-4; TRBD1 agrees at 9 bases. In germline, CDR1 is SGHTA, CDR2 FQGNSA. CDR3 length: 14 residues. V shed 6 bases and J 6 bases; nucleotides not matched to a gene: 5. The DNA for the CDR3 is TGTGCCAGCAGAATACAGGGGGCCGATGAAAAACTGTTTTTT. This gives the protein CASRIQGADEKLFF.

The chain has TRBV4-3 and TRBJ2-7; D possibly corresponds to TRBD1 (5 bases). Germline V gene sequence: CDR1 LGHNA, CDR2 YSLEER. CDR3 size: 17 residues. The ends were cut back, 0 bases at V and 2 bases at J, with 17 bases in the middle. CDR3 DNA sequence: TGCGCCAGCAGCCAAGATTCCTCGGACACACGAGCCTACGAGCAGTACTTC. It codes for CASSQDSSDTRAYEQYF.

This clonotype was observed a few times. V is TRBV11-2 and J is TRBJ2-1; weak D call: TRBD2 (5 bases). V lost 4 bases, J lost 8 bases, and 9 bases lay in between. CDR3 length equals 12 residues. CDR1 is SGHAT, CDR2 FQNNGV, per germline. This CDR3 is CASSSGVYEQFF. The CDR3 DNA is TGTGCCAGCAGCTCCGGGGTCTATGAGCAGTTCTTC. Complete variable domain (other parts from reference TRBV11-2 and TRBJ2-1): EAGVAQSPRYKIIEKRQSVAFWCNPISGHATLYWYQQILGQGPKLLIQFQNNGVVDDSQLPKDRFSAERLKGVDSTLKIQPAKLEDSAVYLCASSSGVYEQFFGPGTRLTVL.

This clonotype appeared a few times. The V gene is TRBV28, the J gene TRBJ2-3; D call uncertain. Looked up from germline, CDR1 is MDHEN and CDR2 is SYDVKM. This CDR3 contains 14 residues. Trimming took off 1 base at V and 0 bases at J, with 5 bases between the two ends. This CDR3 is CASSLSWSTDTQYF. Here the CDR3 DNA reads TGTGCCAGCAGTTTATCGTGGAGCACAGATACGCAGTATTTT.

This chain connects TRBV6-1 to TRBJ2-7; D is perhaps TRBD2 (5 bases). From germline, CDR1 is MNHNS and CDR2 SASEGT. With 5 bases removed from V and 0 bases from J, the gap between germline ends came to 11 bases. This CDR3 is 14 amino acids long. The CDR3 sequence: CASSRGSSSYEQYV. CDR3 sequence (DNA): TGTGCCAGCAGTAGAGGGTCGTCCTCCTACGAGCAGTACGTC.

The chain has TRBV4-1 and TRBJ1-2; the D is unclear. CDR3 length: 14 amino acids. Germline-derived CDR1 and CDR2 are MGHRA and YSYEKL. V was shortened by 0 bases and J by 5 bases, with 10 bases between the two germline ends. CDR3 sequence (DNA): TGCGCCAGCAGCCAAGAACCCGTGATTTATGGCTACACCTTC. The encoded protein is CASSQEPVIYGYTF.

The rearrangement links TRBV27 to TRBJ2-5; D unresolved. The CDR3 runs to 13 residues. V gave up 0 bases and J gave up 4 bases, with 6 bases separating them. Germline lookup yields CDR1 MNHEY and CDR2 SMNVEV (reference sequence). The CDR3 here is CASSLSKSETQYF. For the CDR3, the DNA is TGTGCCAGCAGTTTATCTAAGTCAGAGACCCAGTACTTC.

The chain recombines TRBV6-2 or TRBV6-3 with TRBJ2-1, with a weak D call TRBD1 (5 bases). V lost 11 bases, J lost 4 bases, and 12 bases lay in between. The CDR3 extends over 12 amino acids. In germline, CDR1 is MNHEY, CDR2 SVGEGT. The CDR3 loop is CACRTRYNEQFF. For the CDR3, the DNA is TGTGCCTGCCGGACAAGATACAATGAGCAGTTCTTC.

This clonotype turned up a few times. The CDR3 spells CASSPVGGLLSEQYV. The CDR3 nucleotides are TGTGCCAGCAGCCCGGTTGGCGGACTCCTGTCCGAGCAGTACGTC. This chain links TRBV5-5 with TRBJ2-7, with a possible D match to TRBD2 (5 bases). V shed 4 bases and J shed 6 bases, with 20 bases lying between them. CDR1 SGHKS and CDR2 YYEKEE come from the germline V gene (reference sequence). The CDR3 extends over 15 amino acids.

A few counts support this clonotype. The chain has TRBV5-1 and TRBJ2-6; the D gene could be TRBD1 or TRBD2 (5 bases each). Between the trimmed V and J ends, which lost 3 bases and 4 bases, there was a span of 11 bases. This CDR3 comprises 15 residues. Germline V gives CDR1 SGHRS, CDR2 YFSETQ. Here the CDR3 DNA reads TGCGCCAGCAGCTCGGCCGGGGCGGGGGCCAACGTCCTGACTTTC. Protein product: CASSSAGAGANVLTF.

The V call is TRBV5-1, the J call TRBJ2-1; D ambiguous. The CDR3 spans 15 residues. V lost 5 bases and J 7 bases, leaving 19 bases between the germline ends. Germline lookup yields CDR1 SGHRS and CDR2 YFSETQ. In DNA, the CDR3 is TGCGCCAGCAGGACCTCGTGGGTCCCGATGAATGAGCAGTTCTTC. It translates to CASRTSWVPMNEQFF. Supplemented by reference TRBV5-1 and TRBJ2-1, the full variable domain reads KAGVTQTPRYLIKTRGQQVTLSCSPISGHRSVSWYQQTPGQGLQFLFEYFSETQRNKGNFPGRFSGRQFSNSRSEMNVSTLELGDSALYLCASRTSWVPMNEQFFGPGTRLTVL.

The V gene is TRBV4-3, the J gene TRBJ2-1; possible D gene TRBD1, 7 bases. V was trimmed by 1 base and J by 10 bases, leaving 17 bases between them. The CDR3 sequence is 15 residues long. Germline V gives CDR1 LGHNA, CDR2 YSLEER. CDR3 loop: CASSQGRGRVWEQFF. CDR3 coding DNA: TGCGCCAGCAGCCAAGGGAGGGGGCGGGTGTGGGAGCAGTTCTTC.